One sample yielded the 16 T cell receptor beta chains listed below, sequenced in a study of cytomegalovirus exposure and HLA in healthy donors. In the PCR, 60 Vbeta and 13 Jbeta primers were used. Clones were sequenced by immunoSEQ multiplex PCR, and TCRdb holds only the in-frame ones, with some missing. In the table there are about 200,000 clones, 82% of which are singletons. Sequencing was carried out using PBMCs. The source of these receptors is a woman aged 40 to 50 in good health and CMV-seronegative.

The chain carries TRBV4-1 and TRBJ2-7; 7 bases match TRBD1. The CDR3 length is 14 residues. Trimming removed 6 bases from V and 6 bases from J; junction bases left unmatched: 11. From germline, CDR1 is MGHRA and CDR2 YSYEKL. CDR3 nucleotides: TGCGCCAGCAGTTGGGGAGACAGGGCGGCCGAGCAGTACTTC. Its translation: CASSWGDRAAEQYF.

The chain couples TRBV18 to TRBJ2-7, with D tentatively TRBD2 (5 bases). CDR3 size: 14 residues. The ends were cut back, 2 bases at V and 0 bases at J, with 8 bases in the middle. Germline-derived CDR1 and CDR2 are KGHSH and LQKENI. CDR3: CASSPKRPSYEQYF. The CDR3 DNA reads TGTGCCAGCTCACCAAAGCGGCCCTCCTACGAGCAGTACTTC.

Notes on this clone: Different DNA sequences within this sample yield the same CDR3. The genes are TRBV7-3 and TRBJ2-5, with 7 bases lining up with TRBD2. This CDR3 spans 13 amino acids. The V gene's germline CDR1 is SGHTA and CDR2 FQGTGA. With 0 bases clipped from V and 5 bases from J, the junction kept 0 bases outside the gene matches. Here the CDR3 reads CASSLTGGETQYF. The CDR3, as DNA: TGTGCCAGCAGCTTAACGGGGGGGGAGACCCAGTACTTC.

The chain uses TRBV6-1 and TRBJ2-7; D possibly corresponds to TRBD1 (5 bases). The V gene lost 2 bases and the J gene lost 1 base, with 9 bases spanning the gap. CDR1 is MNHNS, CDR2 SASEGT, per germline. The CDR3 runs to 14 residues. The CDR3 nucleotides read TGTGCCAGCAGTGAAAGGGGCCATTCCTACGAGCAGTACTTC. Translating gives CASSERGHSYEQYF.

This chain links TRBV19 with TRBJ1-1, with D unresolved. The CDR3 totals 15 residues. Trimming removed 4 bases at V and 6 bases at J, with 18 bases between. Germline V gives CDR1 LNHDA, CDR2 SQIVND (reference sequence). CDR3 residues: CASSRRGNSVAEAFF. The DNA for the CDR3 is TGTGCCAGTAGTAGAAGAGGTAATTCAGTTGCTGAAGCTTTCTTT.

The chain employs TRBV5-4 and TRBJ2-7, with 8 bases lining up with TRBD2. Germline CDR1 SGHNT, CDR2 YYREEE (reference sequence). The CDR3 spans 15 residues. The J segment lost 0 bases and the V segment lost 0 bases, leaving 2 bases of the junction unmatched. This CDR3 reads CASSLEAGVSYEQYF. Here the CDR3 DNA reads TGTGCCAGCAGCTTGGAAGCGGGAGTCTCCTACGAGCAGTACTTC.

The CDR3 region is CASTPTSGSGANVLTF. DNA of the CDR3: TGTGCCAGTACCCCCACGTCGGGTTCTGGGGCCAACGTCCTGACTTTC. This rearrangement joins TRBV19 to TRBJ2-6; no clear D. Looked up from germline, CDR1 is LNHDA and CDR2 is SQIVND (reference sequence). The V gene lost 7 bases and the J gene lost 1 base, with 14 bases spanning the gap. The CDR3 has 16 residues.

This rearrangement joins TRBV20-1 to TRBJ2-1; no clear D. CDR3 length equals 11 residues. Germline CDR1 and CDR2: DFQATT and SNEGSKA (reference sequence). V gave up 5 bases and J gave up 4 bases, with 6 bases separating them. The CDR3 sequence is CSALGYNEQFF. For the CDR3, the DNA is TGCAGTGCTCTCGGGTACAATGAGCAGTTCTTC.

The chain employs TRBV4-1 and TRBJ1-5; no reliable D call. Deletions cut 0 bases from V and 3 bases from J, with 6 bases between. The germline V gene encodes CDR1 MGHRA and CDR2 YSYEKL. The CDR3 is 14 residues long. The CDR3 region is CASSQDGLNQPQHF. CDR3 nucleotides: TGCGCCAGCAGCCAAGATGGGCTCAATCAGCCCCAGCATTTT.

The V and J genes are TRBV19 and TRBJ1-2, with D possibly TRBD1 on 6 matching bases. V lost 9 bases and J lost 8, with 22 bases in between. From germline, CDR1 is LNHDA and CDR2 SQIVND (reference sequence). This CDR3 is built from 14 residues. CDR3 residues: CASRGTLRTQGYTF. The CDR3 region has the DNA TGTGCCAGCAGAGGGACACTCAGGACCCAGGGCTACACCTTC.

The J gene is TRBJ2-5, the V gene TRBV14; TRBD2 matches 8 bases. The CDR3 extends over 14 amino acids. Germline values: CDR1 SGHDN, CDR2 FVKESK. Losses at the gene ends were 2 bases for V and 6 bases for J; bases not matched to a gene: 5. The CDR3 DNA reads TGTGCCAGCAGCCAACAGCGGGGGTTGAAGACCCAGTACTTC. Residues: CASSQQRGLKTQYF.

The chain links TRBV28 to TRBJ1-2, with D unresolved. V lost 2 bases and J 4 bases, leaving 8 bases between the germline ends. This CDR3 comprises 13 residues. Germline CDR1 MDHEN, CDR2 SYDVKM. Here the CDR3 reads CASSLTQVYGYTF. The CDR3 DNA follows: TGTGCCAGCAGTTTAACGCAGGTCTATGGCTACACCTTC.

This rearrangement joins TRBV11-3 to TRBJ2-1; TRBD2 matches at 13 bases. V lost 5 bases, J lost 7 bases, and 11 bases stayed unmatched. The V gene's germline CDR1 is SGHNT and CDR2 YENEEA. CDR3 length: 17 residues. CDR3 coding DNA: TGTGCCAGCAGCCCGCGGTGGACTAGCGGGAGAGGTAATGAGCAGTTCTTC. Protein sequence: CASSPRWTSGRGNEQFF.

V is TRBV5-1 and J is TRBJ2-7; D ambiguous. The V end was cut by 4 bases, the J end by 6 bases, with 17 bases between. The CDR3 contains 14 residues. Germline V gene sequence: CDR1 SGHRS, CDR2 YFSETQ. CDR3 sequence reads: CASSPLERSGEQYF. CDR3 nucleotide sequence: TGCGCCAGCAGCCCGTTGGAGCGATCGGGCGAGCAGTACTTC.

Only a few counts were recorded for this clone. V usage is TRBV28 and J usage is TRBJ2-7, with D possibly being TRBD2 (5 bases). This CDR3 has 12 residues. V gave up 4 bases and J gave up 3 bases, with 7 bases separating them. Per the germline V gene, CDR1 is MDHEN and CDR2 is SYDVKM. CDR3 amino acids: CASSSGLYEQYF. The CDR3 region has the DNA TGTGCCAGCAGTTCCGGACTCTACGAGCAGTACTTC.

This rearrangement joins TRBV10-2 to TRBJ2-7; D gene ambiguous. The V and J ends lost 4 bases and 2 bases respectively, with 3 bases between them. The CDR3 is made up of 11 amino acids. In germline, CDR1 is WSHSY, CDR2 SAAADI. In DNA form, the CDR3 reads TGCGCCAGCAGTGCGGCCTACGAGCAGTACTTC. It codes for CASSAAYEQYF.